What follows is one T cell receptor beta chain and its context. The entry originates in a study of T-cell reconstitution after alpha-beta-depleted transplantation in children. CDR1 MGHDK and CDR2 SYGVNS come from the germline V gene. The CDR3 runs to 14 residues. Trimming cost V 1 base and J 3 bases, with 9 bases left between them. A library of TCRbeta sequences, prepared with unique molecular identifiers, was generated. TCRdb re-analysed the PCR reads in MiXCR, keeping a single row per CDR3 protein. Among about 640,000 distinct CDR3 sequences listed, roughly 17% were seen once. The chain recombines TRBV25-1 with TRBJ1-1; possibly TRBD1 for D (6 bases). This TCR came from a human donor who donated a stem cell graft to a child with acute myeloid leukemia. The material was PBMCs from the stem cell graft donor, obtained from the stem cell graft. CDR3 coding DNA: TGTGCCAGCAGTGAATGGACAGAGGACACTGAAGCTTTCTTT. This gives the protein CASSEWTEDTEAFF.